Sequencing of this TCR beta chain was carried out in a study of identical twins. Germline V gene data show CDR1 as SGHRS and CDR2 as YFSETQ. The V gene end was trimmed by 5 bases and the J gene end by 1 base; junction bases not matched to a gene: 6. The CDR3 is 14 amino acids. One entry per CDR3 protein, called by TCRdb with MiXCR from the 5' RACE reads. Of approximately 700,000 distinct CDR3 sequences in the sample, 18% are singletons; the top ten hold roughly 14%. The sample also formed part of further work on T cells expressing NK-cell markers.

The V gene is TRBV5-1, the J gene TRBJ2-7, with TRBD1 matching 7 bases. The sequenced material came from PBMCs. This sequence was found in a woman aged 18-29 years in good health. CDR3 region: CASRGTETSYEQYF. Here the CDR3 DNA reads TGCGCCAGCAGAGGGACAGAAACTTCCTACGAGCAGTACTTC.